What follows is one T cell receptor beta chain and its context. This specimen comes from a study of response to subunit inactivated influenza vaccine. Trimming removed 3 bases from V and 0 bases from J, with 12 bases in between. The CDR3 is 16 amino acids. Germline V gene data show CDR1 as MDHEN and CDR2 as SYDVKM. From the RT-PCR reads, TCRdb called clonotypes with MiXCR, one entry per CDR3 protein. This sample has hundreds of thousands of distinct CDR3 sequences, with around 20% found just once. The rearrangement joins TRBV28 to TRBJ1-5, with unresolved D. Sequenced here: PBMCs from blood, sampled 21 months after vaccination. The source of this sequence is a man between 45 and 75 years old who received an inactivated influenza vaccine. CDR3 protein: CASSFPFGDSNQPQHF. CDR3 nucleotides: TGTGCCAGCAGTTTTCCATTTGGGGATAGCAATCAGCCCCAGCATTTT.